This T cell receptor beta chain was documented in a study of blood T cell repertoires in COVID-19. Study summary: PBMCs, B-cell-depleted T cells, or T cells provided the cDNA or gDNA that made up the material.

Data came from immunoSEQ multiplex PCR; TCRdb stores just in-frame clones and leaves some out. The sample has around 220,000 clones, 88% seen once. CDR3 length: 13 residues. J gave up 6 bases and V 5 bases, and 6 bases lay outside the gene matches. The specimen was peripheral blood. V and J are TRBV12-3 or TRBV12-4 and TRBJ1-2; 7 positions match TRBD1. The source is a man between 18 and 29 years old with active or convalescent COVID-19. CDR3: CASSPLQGNGYTF. The CDR3 DNA reads as TGTGCCAGCAGTCCTTTACAGGGGAATGGCTACACCTTC.